This section outlines one TCR beta chain sequence together with its context. Measured with immunoSEQ multiplex PCR; TCRdb has only the in-frame clones, and not every one. This sample carries about 64,000 clones, 95% to 97% of them seen once, and the ten largest clones take 2% to 2.5%. The sample belongs to a study of T cell changes during pregnancy in multiple sclerosis. V was clipped by 2 bases and J by 8 bases, with 15 bases between them. Germline V gene sequence: CDR1 MGHDK, CDR2 SYGVNS. CDR3 size: 14 residues. This material consisted of CD8+ T cells from peripheral blood mononuclear cells, taken after pregnancy. J is TRBJ1-2 and V is TRBV25-1, with D possibly being TRBD1 (6 bases). The sequence came from a female donor with multiple sclerosis, enrolled in a pregnancy study. The CDR3 is CASSEIGQGLGYTF. The DNA for the CDR3 is TGTGCCAGCAGTGAAATTGGGCAGGGGTTGGGCTACACCTTC.